What follows describes a single T cell receptor (beta chain). This entry belongs to a study of blood T cell repertoires in COVID-19. Study context: Researchers got acute and convalescent COVID-19 samples from the United States, Italy and Spain.

The J segment lost 4 bases and the V segment lost 2 bases, leaving 11 bases of the junction unmatched. Germline assignment: CDR1 LGHDT and CDR2 YNNKEL (reference sequence). There are 17 residues in the CDR3. Self-reported history from a screening survey and questionnaire set each donor's cohort. Before they entered the study, exposed participants had met a COVID-19 case within 2 weeks. How the authors handled the data: Reference gene primer amplification gave estimated nucleated cell counts. The repertoire was sequenced with immunoSEQ multiplex PCR; TCRdb's copy has only in-frame clones and lacks some. The DNA was the basis for D and trimming; V, J and clone size are from that table. The sample consists of hundreds of thousands of clones, roughly nine tenths of them appearing once.

The TCR sequence derives from a woman aged 50 to 65 who had been exposed to COVID-19. This chain connects TRBV3-1 (or the pseudogene TRBV3-2) to TRBJ2-5; 9 bases line up with TRBD1. The material sequenced was PBMCs or T cells enriched from blood (not recorded which). CDR3 sequence (DNA): TGTGCCAGCAGCCAAACCGCCGGGACAGGGCTGAGAGAGACCCAGTACTTC. This codes for CASSQTAGTGLRETQYF.